The text below deals with one TCR beta chain. Its antigen remains undetermined. No much larger clone is present one base from it, and per-base qualities are unavailable. Trimming costs V 3 bases and J 7 bases, and their ends lie 18 bases apart. The CDR3 measures 14 amino acids from cysteine to phenylalanine. Only the CDR3 DNA stays, 42 bases, in frame from base 1. The germline V gene encodes CDR1 GTSNPN and CDR2 SVGIG (reference sequence). Each collaborating institution followed its own protocols to collect whole blood in K2EDTA tubes. For TCRbeta analysis, collaborators shipped samples as frozen whole blood, isolated PBMCs, or DNA extracted from either of those sample types. The immunoSEQ Assay, a bias-controlled multiplex PCR, was used to amplify TCRbeta CDR3 regions from genomic DNA. In the authors' own workflow: Within the assay, amplification of reference gene primers was used to estimate how many nucleated cells each sample contained. To quantify the absolute abundance of each unique TCRbeta CDR3 rearrangement, sequence reads were collapsed and filtered. For each sample, productive Simpson clonality was calculated as the square root of Simpson's diversity index over productive rearrangements. Sourced from immuneACCESS, this table was stored by TCRdb with only in-frame sequences that have V and J called. A share of the clones is absent; for the studies checked, an unresolved V gene accounts for under half, and the remainder has no known explanation. The DNA gave D and trimming, while V, J and clone size come from that table. This sample comprises around 85,000 clones, 90% of them detected only once. The top ten constitute approximately 4% of the sample.

This entry is derived from a study of blood T cell repertoires in COVID-19 (TCRdb year 2020). Looking at the study overall: Collaborator samples came from the United States, Italy and Spain and covered acute and convalescent phases of COVID-19. Where available, HLA class I and class II types were taken from metadata supplied by the sample provider and were not determined by assay-based typing. A de-identified subject ID, COVID-19 status, age in years and sex were almost always included in the sample metadata. The prospective study material was composed of cDNA or gDNA derived from T cells, B-cell-depleted T cells, or PBMCs. The samples were drawn from two sources: the first 160 participants of the ongoing ImmuneRACE study, and 1,254 subjects contributed by 6 global collaborators. Subjects who had been exposed to COVID-19, were actively infected with it, or had recovered from it provided the deeply sampled blood TCRbeta repertoires that made up the dataset. The repertoires were released in a freely available public database meant as a resource for research on the immune response to SARS-CoV-2. Results and caveats for the whole study, not just this receptor: The amount of clinical and demographic metadata varied by source and participant and was provided uncurated.

Sequenced: peripheral blood. The receptor's source is a woman older than 75 with active or convalescent COVID-19. The chain employs TRBV30 and TRBJ1-2, with the D gene not confidently named. The DNA sequence is TGTGCCTGGAGATGGCCCAGGAGGGCGAGTGGCTACACCTTC. This gives the protein CAWRWPRRASGYTF. Beyond the CDR3, the reference TRBV30 and TRBJ1-2 genes provide the residues; the full variable domain reads: SQTIHQWPATLVQPVGSPLSLECTVEGTSNPNLYWYRQAAGRGLQLLFYSVGIGQISSEVPQNLSASRPQDRQFILSSKKLLLSDSGFYLCAWRWPRRASGYTFGSGTRLTVV.